A selection of T cell receptor beta chains follows, all from one sample in a study of CD8 T cells in Susac syndrome. TCRdb re-called the immunoSEQ multiplex PCR reads with MiXCR, one entry per CDR3 protein. The sample carries about 150,000 distinct CDR3 sequences, around 96% recorded once. Sequencing used CD4+ T cells from PBMCs. Source of these receptors: a human donor with Susac syndrome. Each CDR3 is given with its conserved first and last residue. Each record gives: D gene, J gene, V gene, clone size, CDR3 DNA, CDR3 protein. The D gene is left open where the match is weak. Clone size is stated in some rows and not others, as once, few, many or a class when expanded.

TRBD1 | TRBJ2-7 | TRBV29-1 | NA | TGCAGCGTGGGAGGGGAGTGGACAGGGGACGAGCAGTACTTC | CSVGGEWTGDEQYF
NA | TRBJ1-5 | TRBV15 | NA | TGTGCCACCAGCGGTGCTAATCAGCCCCAGCATTTT | CATSGANQPQHF
TRBD2 | TRBJ2-3 | TRBV20-1 | NA | TGCAGTGCTCCAGCGAGCGGGACCTCCAGGAATACGCAGTATTTT | CSAPASGTSRNTQYF
NA | TRBJ2-5 | TRBV11-2 | NA | TGTGCCAGCAGGGACTCCGGGAAGACCCAGTACTTC | CASRDSGKTQYF
TRBD1 | TRBJ2-1 | TRBV20-1 | once | TGCAGTGCTACCGGGACAGGGGGTAACAATGAGCAGTTCTTC | CSATGTGGNNEQFF
NA | TRBJ2-7 | TRBV27 | NA | TGTGCCAGCAGTACCACAGGGATCGAGCAGTACTTC | CASSTTGIEQYF
TRBD1 | TRBJ1-1 | TRBV20-1 | once | TGCAGTGCTAGTCCCGGACAGGAGAAACGGAAAGCTTTCTTT | CSASPGQEKRKAFF
NA | TRBJ1-1 | TRBV29-1 | NA | TGCAGCGTTGATGGGGGGGCTGGGACTGAAGCTTTCTTT | CSVDGGAGTEAFF
TRBD2 | TRBJ2-7 | TRBV25-1 | NA | TGTGCCAGCAAGGGCTCACTAGCGGGCTACGAGCAGTACTTC | CASKGSLAGYEQYF
NA | TRBJ2-5 | TRBV20-1 | NA | TGCAGTGCTAGCCCCCCTAACGGCCAAGAGACCCAGTACTTC | CSASPPNGQETQYF
NA | TRBJ2-3 | TRBV7-3 | NA | TGTGCCAGCAGCTTAACCGCAGATACGCAGTATTTT | CASSLTADTQYF
TRBD1 | TRBJ1-5 | TRBV7-8 | NA | TGTGCCAGCAGCTCGGACAGGGAGAAGCATTTT | CASSSDREKHF
TRBD1 | TRBJ1-1 | TRBV18 | NA | TGTGCCAGCTCACCACCGCCCAGGGGGCAAGCTTTCTTT | CASSPPPRGQAFF
NA | TRBJ1-1 | TRBV5-6 | NA | TGTGCCAGCAGCTTACAAATGAACACTGAAGCTTTCTTT | CASSLQMNTEAFF
NA | TRBJ2-7 | TRBV12-3/TRBV12-4 | NA | TGTGCCAGCAGTTTGACCCGGAACGAGCAGTACTTC | CASSLTRNEQYF
NA | TRBJ2-3 | TRBV4-2 | NA | TGTGCCAGCAGCCAAGGTGGAGGGGAAGATACGCAGTATTTT | CASSQGGGEDTQYF
TRBD1 | TRBJ1-2 | TRBV15 | NA | TGTGCCACCAGCAGACTCCGGGACAGGGCTCTATATGGCTACACCTTC | CATSRLRDRALYGYTF
TRBD2 | TRBJ2-5 | TRBV29-1 | NA | TGCAGCGTTGAAGGACTAGCGGGGCACCAAGAGACCCAGTACTTC | CSVEGLAGHQETQYF
NA | TRBJ2-5 | TRBV12-3/TRBV12-4 | once | TGTGCCAGCAGTGCCTTAGAGAAAGAGACCCAGTACTTC | CASSALEKETQYF
TRBD1 | TRBJ2-6 | TRBV11-2 | NA | TGTGCCAGCAGCTTAAGGACGGGACAGGCCCATCGCTCTGGGGCCAACGTCCTGACTTTC | CASSLRTGQAHRSGANVLTF
NA | TRBJ1-2 | TRBV18 | NA | TGTGCCAGCTCAGAAAGCCAAGACTATGGCTACACCTTC | CASSESQDYGYTF
NA | TRBJ2-5 | TRBV20-1 | NA | TGCAGTGGTCGACAGTACCAAGAGACCCAGTACTTC | CSGRQYQETQYF
TRBD1 | TRBJ1-6 | TRBV20-1 | NA | TGCAGTGCTAGAGCTCTTCGGGACAGGCCGGATTCACCCCTCCACTTT | CSARALRDRPDSPLHF
NA | TRBJ2-5 | TRBV6-5 | NA | TGTGCCAGCGGCTGGGAAGGGGGGGTCCAGTACTTC | CASGWEGGVQYF
NA | TRBJ1-2 | TRBV15 | NA | TGTGCCACCAGCAGAGACGGACATACCCCCGGGGGCTACACCTTC | CATSRDGHTPGGYTF
NA | TRBJ1-5 | TRBV29-1 | NA | TGCAGCGTTGTGATGGCAGGGAATCAGCCCCAGCATTTT | CSVVMAGNQPQHF
NA | TRBJ2-5 | TRBV7-9 | NA | TGTGCCAGCAGCTTCGCCAGGAAAGAGACCCAGTACTTC | CASSFARKETQYF
TRBD2 | TRBJ2-3 | TRBV7-2 | NA | TGTGCCAGCAGCTCCCTCGGGGGGGCTAGCACAGATACGCAGTATTTT | CASSSLGGASTDTQYF
NA | TRBJ1-4 | TRBV20-1 | NA | TGCAGTGCCATTCAAGGTCCCGAAAAACTGTTTTTT | CSAIQGPEKLFF
TRBD1 | TRBJ1-4 | TRBV28 | NA | TGTGCCAGCAGACAAGGACAGGGCAGGGAAAGACTGTTTTTT | CASRQGQGRERLFF
NA | TRBJ1-2 | TRBV12-3/TRBV12-4 | NA | TGTGCCAGCAGTTTCCACAACAGTGGCTACACCTTC | CASSFHNSGYTF
TRBD1 | TRBJ1-2 | TRBV7-3 | NA | TGTGCCAGCAGCTTGGGGCCGGGACAGGGCTATGGCTACACCTTC | CASSLGPGQGYGYTF
NA | TRBJ1-1 | TRBV7-9 | NA | TGTGCCAGCAGCCCTCCTCCGGGGGGCGGGACTGAAGCTTTCTTT | CASSPPPGGGTEAFF
NA | TRBJ2-5 | TRBV11-2 | NA | TGTGCCAGCAGCTTAATGACCGGGGCCCAGTACTTC | CASSLMTGAQYF
NA | TRBJ1-2 | TRBV12-3/TRBV12-4 | NA | TGTGCCAGCAGTGGGACGGTCACTAACTATGGCTACACCTTC | CASSGTVTNYGYTF
NA | TRBJ1-5 | TRBV27 | NA | TGTGCCAGCACTCGGGAGGGGAGGGCTCCCCTTTACAATCAGCCCCAGCATTTT | CASTREGRAPLYNQPQHF
NA | TRBJ1-1 | TRBV11-1 | NA | TGTGCCAGCAGCTCTTCCCTTTTGACCCGTGGTGTCTTT | CASSSSLLTRGVF
NA | TRBJ2-7 | TRBV29-1 | NA | TGCAGCGTTTCTCTAGGGTCCTACGAGCAGTACTTC | CSVSLGSYEQYF
TRBD2 | TRBJ2-5 | TRBV2 | NA | TGTGCCAGCAGTGAGCAGCGGGGGGAAGAGACCCAGTACTTC | CASSEQRGEETQYF
NA | TRBJ1-2 | TRBV7-9 | NA | TGTGCCAGCAGCTCGACCGGGACGGTACGGTATGGCTACACCTTC | CASSSTGTVRYGYTF
NA | TRBJ1-2 | TRBV20-1 | NA | TGCAGTGCTAGACCTCCCGGGACATCAGGGGGCTACACCTTC | CSARPPGTSGGYTF
NA | TRBJ2-4 | TRBV27 | NA | TGTGCCAGCAGTCTCATCCCGGGACTCAAAAACATTCAGTACTTC | CASSLIPGLKNIQYF
NA | TRBJ2-7 | TRBV19 | NA | TGTGCCAGTAGTTCGACAGGAGAGTACGAGCAGTACTTC | CASSSTGEYEQYF
NA | TRBJ1-1 | TRBV20-1 | NA | TGCAGTGCTAGAGTGGGCATGAACACTGAAGCTTTCTTT | CSARVGMNTEAFF
TRBD1 | TRBJ2-7 | TRBV29-1 | NA | TGCAGCGTTCTCGGACAGGGCGACTACGAGCAGTACTTC | CSVLGQGDYEQYF
NA | TRBJ2-6 | TRBV4-2 | NA | TGTGCCAGCAGCCAAGATTCTACTTCTGGGGCCAACGTCCTGACTTTC | CASSQDSTSGANVLTF
TRBD1 | TRBJ1-2 | TRBV29-1 | NA | TGCAGCGTCCCAGGGGGCGCGGGCTATGGCTACACCTTC | CSVPGGAGYGYTF